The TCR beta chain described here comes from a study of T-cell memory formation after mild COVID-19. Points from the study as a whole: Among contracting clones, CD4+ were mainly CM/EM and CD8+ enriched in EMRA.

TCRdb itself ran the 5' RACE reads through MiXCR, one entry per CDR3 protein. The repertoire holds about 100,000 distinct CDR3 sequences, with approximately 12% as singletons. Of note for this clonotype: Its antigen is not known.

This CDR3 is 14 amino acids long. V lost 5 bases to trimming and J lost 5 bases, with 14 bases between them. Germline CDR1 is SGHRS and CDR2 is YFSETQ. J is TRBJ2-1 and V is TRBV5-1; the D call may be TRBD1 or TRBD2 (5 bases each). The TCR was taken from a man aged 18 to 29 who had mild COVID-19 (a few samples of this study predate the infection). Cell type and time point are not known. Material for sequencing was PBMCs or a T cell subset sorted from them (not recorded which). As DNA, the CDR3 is TGCGCCAGCAGTCTGAGGGGTATCAACAATGAGCAGTTCTTC. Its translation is CASSLRGINNEQFF. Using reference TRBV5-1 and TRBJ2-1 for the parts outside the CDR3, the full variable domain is KAGVTQTPRYLIKTRGQQVTLSCSPISGHRSVSWYQQTPGQGLQFLFEYFSETQRNKGNFPGRFSGRQFSNSRSEMNVSTLELGDSALYLCASSLRGINNEQFFGPGTRLTVL.